These 22 T cell receptor beta chains originate from one sample sequenced in a study of blood T cell repertoires in COVID-19. TCRdb's copy holds only in-frame clones and misses some; the assay was immunoSEQ multiplex PCR. The table shows 200,000 to 300,000 clones, with approximately 84% occurring only once. The sequenced material came from peripheral blood. The receptors were sampled from a human donor in a cohort sampled during active COVID-19.

This chain links TRBV5-1 with TRBJ2-1; TRBD2 aligns across 14 bases. Germline lookup yields CDR1 SGHRS and CDR2 YFSETQ. The trim removed 4 bases at V and 8 bases at J, leaving 8 bases unmatched. The CDR3 totals 16 residues. The CDR3 loop reads CASSSGTSGRSDEQFF. The DNA for the CDR3 is TGCGCCAGCAGCAGCGGGACTAGCGGGAGATCGGATGAGCAGTTCTTC.

The gene calls are TRBV5-6 and TRBJ2-2; TRBD1 matches at 7 bases. Germline CDR1 and CDR2: SGHDT and YYEEEE. Trimming removed 1 base from V and 4 bases from J; junction bases left unmatched: 7. The CDR3 has 16 residues. The CDR3 region is CASSLMTGLGTGELFF. Here the CDR3 DNA reads TGTGCCAGCAGCTTGATGACAGGGCTAGGCACCGGGGAGCTGTTTTTT.

The V call is TRBV5-1, the J call TRBJ2-7; possible D gene TRBD1, 5 bases. The germline V gene has CDR1 SGHRS and CDR2 YFSETQ. V was shortened by 4 bases and J by 0 bases, with 14 bases between the two germline ends. The CDR3 has 15 amino acids. CDR3 region: CASSPTVILSYEQYF. For the CDR3, the DNA is TGCGCCAGCAGCCCGACAGTTATTCTCTCCTACGAGCAGTACTTC.

The rearrangement links TRBV6-5 to TRBJ2-1, with D tentatively TRBD2 (6 bases). Germline V CDR1 and CDR2: MNHEY, SVGAGI. The length of the CDR3 is 15 residues. V was pared by 6 bases and J by 5 bases, with 17 bases between. DNA for the CDR3: TGTGCCAGCAGCCGAACCGGACTATCCAACAATGAGCAGTTCTTC. Amino acids: CASSRTGLSNNEQFF.

The V and J genes are TRBV24-1 and TRBJ2-2; 10 bases match TRBD1. Trimming removed 3 bases from V and 8 bases from J; junction bases left unmatched: 5. CDR3 length: 15 amino acids. The germline V gene has CDR1 KGHDR and CDR2 SFDVKD. The CDR3 loop reads CATSDPRDRGGELFF. DNA for the CDR3: TGTGCCACCAGTGATCCTCGGGACAGGGGAGGGGAGCTGTTTTTT.

This clone was seen only once. The chain links TRBV7-2 to TRBJ1-2; 7 bases are shared with TRBD1. V lost 5 bases and J lost 4; bases outside the gene matches: 10. This CDR3 region has 15 residues. The germline gives CDR1 SGHTA, CDR2 FQGNSA. Here the CDR3 reads CASSLGVRGAYGYTF. CDR3 nucleotides: TGTGCCAGCAGCCTGGGGGTCAGGGGGGCCTATGGCTACACCTTC.

This clone was recorded only once. The rearrangement uses TRBV11-2 and TRBJ2-5; the match to TRBD2 covers 11 bases. The CDR3 consists of 16 residues. Looked up from germline, CDR1 is SGHAT and CDR2 is FQNNGV. V lost 5 bases, J lost 6 bases, and 11 bases stayed unmatched. In DNA form, the CDR3 reads TGTGCCAGCAGCGGAGAGTCGGGACTAGCGGAGAAGACCCAGTACTTC. Its translation: CASSGESGLAEKTQYF.

The chain joins TRBV5-1 to TRBJ1-2; 8 nucleotides agree with TRBD1. V lost 4 bases and J lost 0; bases outside the gene matches: 8. Germline-derived CDR1 and CDR2 are SGHRS and YFSETQ. CDR3 length equals 16 residues. The CDR3 sequence is CASSRSETGANYGYTF. The CDR3 region has the DNA TGCGCCAGCAGCAGAAGCGAGACAGGGGCTAACTATGGCTACACCTTC.

In its sample, this clone was seen a few times. V is TRBV2 and J is TRBJ1-2, with TRBD1 as a possible D gene (6 bases). The CDR3 contains 13 residues. Germline CDR1 SNHLY, CDR2 FYNNEI. V dropped 7 bases and J dropped 8 bases, with 17 bases sitting between them. In nucleotides, the CDR3 is TGTGCCAGCATGGTACAGGGCTCGATAGGCTACACCTTC. It translates to CASMVQGSIGYTF.

V and J are TRBV6-5 and TRBJ2-1; 8 bases agree with TRBD2. V gave up 2 bases and J gave up 6 bases; unmatched junction bases: 9. Per the germline V gene, CDR1 is MNHEY and CDR2 is SVGAGI. The CDR3 extends over 16 amino acids. CDR3 region: CASSYTPAGTSNEQFF. The DNA for the CDR3 is TGTGCCAGCAGTTACACACCAGCCGGGACTAGCAATGAGCAGTTCTTC.

This clone was observed a single time. The chain carries TRBV12-3 or TRBV12-4 and TRBJ1-2; no clear D gene. The V end lost 6 bases, the J end lost 8 bases, and 13 bases lay between the germline ends. This CDR3 is built from 12 residues. CDR3 loop: CASSSFSGGYTF. CDR3 DNA: TGTGCCAGCAGCTCGTTTTCGGGAGGCTACACCTTC.

This chain links TRBV29-1 with TRBJ1-1, with 9 positions matching TRBD1. Unmatched junction bases numbered 7, after V lost 7 bases and J lost 4 bases. The CDR3 is 13 amino acids. From germline, CDR1 is SQVTM and CDR2 ANQGSEA. In DNA, the CDR3 is TGCAGCGCTACGACAGGGGGGGGCACTGAAGCTTTCTTT. It translates to CSATTGGGTEAFF.

The CDR3 loop reads CASSLTGPLGNTEAFF. In nucleotides, the CDR3 is TGTGCCAGCAGTTTAACAGGGCCCTTGGGGAACACTGAAGCTTTCTTT. The rearrangement links TRBV28 to TRBJ1-1; D may be TRBD1 (6 bases). CDR3 length: 16 residues. Germline V gene sequence: CDR1 MDHEN, CDR2 SYDVKM. The V and J ends lost 2 bases and 1 base respectively, with 14 bases between them.

The chain has TRBV6-2 or TRBV6-3 and TRBJ2-5; no clear D. The V and J ends lost 2 bases and 2 bases respectively, with 9 bases between them. The length of the CDR3 is 14 residues. The V gene's germline CDR1 is MNHEY and CDR2 SVGEGT. The CDR3 DNA reads TGTGCCAGCAGTTACGCCACTAAACAAGAGACCCAGTACTTC. As protein: CASSYATKQETQYF.

The CDR3 nucleotides read TGTGCCAGCAGCATCCGGGACAGGGACTACGAGCAGTACTTC. This gives the protein CASSIRDRDYEQYF. This rearrangement joins TRBV3-1 (or the pseudogene TRBV3-2) to TRBJ2-7; 9 nucleotides align to TRBD1. Germline loops: CDR1 LGHDT, CDR2 YNNKEL (reference sequence). This CDR3 is built from 14 residues. With V trimmed by 5 bases and J by 3 bases, 5 bases remained unmatched.

The chain carries TRBV5-4 and TRBJ2-5, with 12 bases lining up with TRBD1. V lost 5 bases and J lost 5; bases outside the gene matches: 13. Germline V gene sequence: CDR1 SGHNT, CDR2 YYREEE (reference sequence). This CDR3 region has 17 residues. CDR3 residues: CASSNPGQGALRETQYF. The CDR3 nucleotides read TGTGCCAGCAGTAACCCGGGACAGGGGGCGTTGCGTGAGACCCAGTACTTC.

This clone was counted at least ten times. The rearrangement links TRBV6-4 to TRBJ2-1, with 9 positions matching TRBD2. The V and J ends lost 4 bases and 6 bases, in that order; junction bases with no gene match: 7. Germline V CDR1 and CDR2: MRHNA, SNTAGT. This CDR3 comprises 15 residues. CDR3 sequence: CASSAGGGGANEQFF. CDR3 sequence (DNA): TGTGCCAGCAGTGCGGGCGGCGGGGGGGCCAATGAGCAGTTCTTC.

The chain links TRBV7-2 to TRBJ1-4, with no clear D. The CDR3 sequence is 13 residues long. Deletions cut 3 bases from V and 8 bases from J, with 10 bases between. Germline loops: CDR1 SGHTA, CDR2 FQGNSA. For the CDR3, the DNA is TGTGCCAGCAGCTTCACGGCGGAGGAAAAACTGTTTTTT. Its protein is CASSFTAEEKLFF.

The chain is built from TRBV28 and TRBJ2-1; maybe TRBD1 (6 bases). Germline V lookup: CDR1 MDHEN, CDR2 SYDVKM. V lost 6 bases to trimming and J lost 7 bases, with 13 bases between them. CDR3 length: 13 amino acids. The CDR3 spells CASRNSGENEQFF. The DNA for the CDR3 is TGTGCCAGCAGGAACTCAGGGGAGAATGAGCAGTTCTTC.

The V call is TRBV19, the J call TRBJ2-2; 11 bases map to TRBD1. V lost 5 bases to trimming and J lost 4 bases; unmatched junction nucleotides: 6. The germline gives CDR1 LNHDA, CDR2 SQIVND (reference sequence). CDR3 length: 16 residues. The CDR3, as DNA: TGTGCCAGTAGTGTCGGGACAGGGGGTAGCACCGGGGAGCTGTTTTTT. Translation: CASSVGTGGSTGELFF.

The rearrangement uses TRBV6-2 or TRBV6-3 and TRBJ1-1; tentatively, D is TRBD1 (5 bases). The CDR3 length is 15 residues. Germline V gene data show CDR1 as MNHEY and CDR2 as SVGEGT. Trimming pared 5 bases from V and 1 base from J, leaving 14 bases between. This chain's CDR3 is CASSTLLGGNTEAFF. The CDR3 nucleotides read TGTGCCAGCAGTACTCTCCTGGGGGGGAACACTGAAGCTTTCTTT.

This clone was detected many times. V and J are TRBV10-2 and TRBJ2-3; possible D gene TRBD2, 5 bases. CDR3 length equals 17 residues. The germline V and J ends were trimmed by 2 bases and 0 bases, with 15 bases remaining between them. CDR1 is WSHSY and CDR2 is SAAADI in the germline V gene. CDR3 protein: CASSEATGTASTDTQYF. CDR3 nucleotide sequence: TGCGCCAGCAGTGAGGCGACGGGAACTGCTAGCACAGATACGCAGTATTTT.